This T cell receptor beta chain was found in a study of blood T cells in healthy people across ages. In regard to this clonotype: Its antigen is not known.

A second PCR, run for about 7 to 11 cycles, used a sample-barcoded 5' primer plus a J-beta primer mix. MiXCR, run by TCRdb on the 5' RACE reads, gives a single entry per CDR3 protein. Of about 830,000 distinct CDR3 sequences in the sample, around 68% were seen once. Study-level findings and limits: Comparison with aged donors showed that long-lived donors had more naive CD4+ cells and higher diversity.

This clonotype was obtained from a man younger than 45 in good health. The sequencing sample was made of blood.

The CDR3 here is CSVSPGAKGLEQYF. CDR3 sequence (DNA): TGCAGCGTTTCTCCGGGCGCTAAAGGGCTCGAGCAGTACTTC. The chain joins TRBV29-1 to TRBJ2-7; the D is unclear. V was shortened by 5 bases and J by 6 bases, with 20 bases between the two germline ends. This CDR3 is 14 amino acids long. Germline loops: CDR1 SQVTM, CDR2 ANQGSEA.